What follows are 32 T cell receptor beta chains derived from one specimen sequenced in a study of blood T cell repertoires in COVID-19. Sequencing used immunoSEQ multiplex PCR; TCRdb keeps in-frame clones, though not all of them. The sample includes about 190,000 clones, roughly 78% of them seen just once. Sequences were obtained from peripheral blood. These TCRs come from an elderly woman with active or convalescent COVID-19.

This clone came up once. V and J are TRBV28 and TRBJ2-7, with D possibly TRBD2 on 6 matching bases. V gave up 5 bases and J gave up 3 bases, with 11 bases separating them. Germline loops: CDR1 MDHEN, CDR2 SYDVKM. CDR3 size: 13 residues. CDR3 in DNA: TGTGCCAGCAGTCCGGGGACTCTCTACGAGCAGTACTTC. It codes for CASSPGTLYEQYF.

This clone was detected many times. The chain links TRBV5-4 to TRBJ2-7; 8 bases are a match to TRBD1. Germline V CDR1 and CDR2: SGHNT, YYREEE (reference sequence). J lost 3 bases, V lost 3 bases, and 2 bases had no gene match. The CDR3 extends over 13 amino acids. The CDR3 protein is CASSSGQGYEQYF. Here the CDR3 DNA reads TGTGCCAGCAGCTCCGGACAGGGCTACGAGCAGTACTTC.

This clone has only a few counts. The V gene is TRBV6-6, the J gene TRBJ1-4; the D is unclear. V gave up 3 bases and J gave up 8 bases, with 10 bases separating them. The germline gives CDR1 MNHNY, CDR2 SVGAGI (reference sequence). The CDR3 totals 13 residues. CDR3 DNA: TGTGCCAGCAGTTATGCAGGCGAAGAAAAACTGTTTTTT. It encodes CASSYAGEEKLFF.

This clone was observed once. The genes are TRBV6-5 and TRBJ1-2, with D possibly matching TRBD1 (6 bases). The CDR3 covers 14 residues. Trimming took 0 bases from V and 4 from J, leaving 9 bases between them. The germline V gene has CDR1 MNHEY and CDR2 SVGAGI. The CDR3 region has the DNA TGTGCCAGCAGTTACTCGGACAGTAGCTATGGCTACACCTTC. Its protein is CASSYSDSSYGYTF.

The V call is TRBV9, the J call TRBJ1-1, with 9 bases aligning to TRBD1. V trimming: 3 bases; J trimming: 0 bases; junction bases outside the gene matches: 6. Germline CDR1 reads SGDLS; CDR2 reads YYNGEE. The CDR3 contains 16 residues. In DNA, the CDR3 is TGTGCCAGCAGCGCATATGGACAGGGGATGAACACTGAAGCTTTCTTT. Protein product: CASSAYGQGMNTEAFF.

The chain employs TRBV28 and TRBJ2-2; TRBD2 matches at 8 bases. The CDR3 consists of 14 residues. V lost 7 bases, J lost 5 bases, and 6 bases stayed unmatched. CDR1 and CDR2 (germline): MDHEN, SYDVKM. The CDR3 nucleotides are TGTGCCAGCATCGATAGCGGGGTGACCGGGGAGCTGTTTTTT. This gives the protein CASIDSGVTGELFF.

The chain joins TRBV9 to TRBJ2-7; 7 bases match TRBD1. Per the germline V gene, CDR1 is SGDLS and CDR2 is YYNGEE. CDR3 length: 15 amino acids. The V segment lost 0 bases and the J segment 7 bases; nucleotides outside the gene matches: 10. CDR3 sequence (DNA): TGTGCCAGCAGCGTAGTGGGGACAGTGGGTGTTGAGCAGTACTTC. Amino acids: CASSVVGTVGVEQYF. Complete variable domain (other parts from reference TRBV9 and TRBJ2-7): DSGVTQTPKHLITATGQRVTLRCSPRSGDLSVYWYQQSLDQGLQFLIQYYNGEERAKGNILERFSAQQFPDLHSELNLSSLELGDSALYFCASSVVGTVGVEQYFGPGTRLTVT.

The V call is TRBV4-1, the J call TRBJ1-4; no definite D call. CDR1 and CDR2 (germline): MGHRA, YSYEKL. Deletions cut 4 bases from V and 2 bases from J, with 11 bases between. The CDR3 is 15 amino acids. The CDR3 is CASSRQPGTNEKLFF. CDR3 bases: TGCGCCAGCAGCCGTCAACCGGGTACTAATGAAAAACTGTTTTTT.

This clone was recorded a few times. J is TRBJ2-7 and V is TRBV7-9; 7 nucleotides align to TRBD2. V dropped 2 bases and J dropped 4; count of bases not matched to a gene: 8. CDR1 is SEHNR and CDR2 is FQNEAQ in the germline V gene (reference sequence). This CDR3 region has 15 residues. The CDR3 DNA reads as TGTGCCAGCAGCTTACAAGCGGGGTACCTGTACGAGCAGTACTTC. Encoded protein: CASSLQAGYLYEQYF.

The chain couples TRBV28 to TRBJ2-2; D might be TRBD1 (5 bases). CDR1 is MDHEN, CDR2 SYDVKM, per germline. V was shortened by 2 bases and J by 5 bases, with 9 bases between the two germline ends. The CDR3 consists of 14 residues. In DNA, the CDR3 is TGTGCCAGCAGTTTAGGCCAGGGAACCGGGGAGCTGTTTTTT. Its translation: CASSLGQGTGELFF.

This chain uses TRBV2 with TRBJ2-5; D might be TRBD1 (5 bases). The V end was cut by 8 bases, the J end by 5 bases, with 15 bases between. CDR3 length: 13 residues. Germline V CDR1 and CDR2: SNHLY, FYNNEI. DNA of the CDR3: TGTGCCAGCGGCTGGGGCTCGTGGGAGACCCAGTACTTC. It translates to CASGWGSWETQYF.

The chain couples TRBV6-5 to TRBJ2-7, with D possibly TRBD1 on 6 matching bases. The CDR3 has 15 residues. Germline loops: CDR1 MNHEY, CDR2 SVGAGI. The V end lost 0 bases, the J end lost 2 bases, and 11 bases lay between the germline ends. DNA for the CDR3: TGTGCCAGCAGTTACTCGCTCAGGGGCGCCTACGAGCAGTACTTC. It yields the protein CASSYSLRGAYEQYF.

The V gene is TRBV29-1, the J gene TRBJ1-1, with 9 bases identical to TRBD1. The CDR3 is made up of 13 amino acids. Germline assignment: CDR1 SQVTM and CDR2 ANQGSEA. V trimming: 7 bases; J trimming: 3 bases; junction bases outside the gene matches: 6. The CDR3 nucleotides read TGCAGCGGGGACAGGGATGGGGACACTGAAGCTTTCTTT. It yields the protein CSGDRDGDTEAFF.

The V and J genes are TRBV19 and TRBJ2-7; D ambiguous. Trimming stripped 0 bases from V and 3 bases from J, with 3 bases between. CDR3 length: 12 residues. Germline CDR1 LNHDA, CDR2 SQIVND (reference sequence). The CDR3 protein is CASSIDHYEQYF. CDR3 sequence (DNA): TGTGCCAGTAGTATAGATCACTACGAGCAGTACTTC.

This chain's CDR3 is CAWTKNRVRSGNTIYF. CDR3 DNA sequence: TGTGCCTGGACTAAGAATCGGGTCCGCTCTGGAAACACCATATATTTT. The rearrangement joins TRBV30 to TRBJ1-3, with D unresolved. Trimming pared 4 bases from V and 0 bases from J, leaving 16 bases between. The CDR3 totals 16 residues. Looked up from germline, CDR1 is GTSNPN and CDR2 is SVGIG (reference sequence).

The chain carries TRBV9 and TRBJ2-3, with D tentatively TRBD2 (6 bases). The CDR3 runs 16 residues. The germline V gene has CDR1 SGDLS and CDR2 YYNGEE. With 2 bases removed from V and 2 bases from J, the gap between germline ends came to 15 bases. The CDR3: CASSVSGGVNTDTQYF. Written as DNA, the CDR3 is TGTGCCAGCAGCGTCTCGGGCGGGGTTAACACAGATACGCAGTATTTT.

The chain is built from TRBV28 and TRBJ1-2, with 7 bases aligning to TRBD1. With V trimmed by 5 bases and J by 2 bases, 11 bases remained unmatched. In germline, CDR1 is MDHEN, CDR2 SYDVKM. The CDR3 runs 16 residues. CDR3 sequence reads: CASSAKWDSRNYGYTF. CDR3 in DNA: TGTGCCAGCAGTGCGAAATGGGACAGTAGAAACTATGGCTACACCTTC.

This clone was recorded a few times. The chain couples TRBV3-1 (or the pseudogene TRBV3-2) to TRBJ2-7; possible D gene TRBD2, 6 bases. Trimming cost V 4 bases and J 2 bases, with 27 bases left between them. The germline CDR1 and CDR2 sequences are LGHDT and YNNKEL (reference sequence). The CDR3 covers 19 residues. The CDR3 spells CASSPSLWGTPTGAYEQYF. DNA for the CDR3: TGTGCCAGCAGCCCCTCCCTGTGGGGGACTCCCACTGGAGCCTACGAGCAGTACTTC.

As regards this clone: This same CDR3 is encoded by further DNA sequences in the sample. This chain joins TRBV19 and TRBJ1-1; no definite D call. V lost 3 bases and J lost 5, with 13 bases in between. The CDR3 is made up of 14 amino acids. Germline V gives CDR1 LNHDA, CDR2 SQIVND (reference sequence). Here the CDR3 reads CASSITGVGTEAFF. The CDR3 nucleotides are TGTGCCAGTAGTATTACCGGGGTTGGGACTGAAGCTTTCTTT. The whole variable domain, filled in from reference TRBV19 and TRBJ1-1, reads DGGITQSPKYLFRKEGQNVTLSCEQNLNHDAMYWYRQDPGQGLRLIYYSQIVNDFQKGDIAEGYSVSREKKESFPLTVTSAQKNPTAFYLCASSITGVGTEAFFGQGTRLTVV.

The chain has TRBV7-9 and TRBJ2-7; unclear D gene. This CDR3 contains 15 residues. Trimming pared 1 base from V and 2 bases from J, leaving 12 bases between. Germline CDR1 reads SEHNR; CDR2 reads FQNEAQ (reference sequence). The CDR3, as DNA: TGTGCCAGCAGCTTAGAAAGCGCCCGAGCCTACGAGCAGTACTTC. Translation: CASSLESARAYEQYF.

V usage is TRBV18 and J usage is TRBJ1-1; D possibly corresponds to TRBD1 (5 bases). The CDR3 sequence is 11 residues long. CDR1 is KGHSH and CDR2 is LQKENI in the germline V gene. V was clipped by 2 bases and J by 10 bases, with 8 bases between them. As DNA, the CDR3 is TGTGCCAGCTCACCAACAGGTGGAGCTTTCTTT. Encoded protein: CASSPTGGAFF.

The gene calls are TRBV10-2 and TRBJ2-3; unclear D gene. Germline lookup yields CDR1 WSHSY and CDR2 SAAADI. V was trimmed by 8 bases and J by 2 bases, leaving 8 bases between them. The CDR3 has 12 residues. CDR3 in DNA: TGCGCCAGCGAAGGAGACACAGATACGCAGTATTTT. Translation gives CASEGDTDTQYF.

The rearrangement links TRBV30 to TRBJ2-7; the match to TRBD1 covers 8 bases. Trimming at V came to 4 bases and at J to 2 bases, leaving 4 bases not matched to a gene. In germline, CDR1 is GTSNPN, CDR2 SVGIG (reference sequence). The CDR3 is made up of 13 amino acids. CDR3 residues: CAWTDRAPYEQYF. Written as DNA, the CDR3 is TGTGCCTGGACGGACAGGGCACCCTACGAGCAGTACTTC. The whole variable domain, filled in from reference TRBV30 and TRBJ2-7, reads SQTIHQWPATLVQPVGSPLSLECTVEGTSNPNLYWYRQAAGRGLQLLFYSVGIGQISSEVPQNLSASRPQDRQFILSSKKLLLSDSGFYLCAWTDRAPYEQYFGPGTRLTVT.

V usage is TRBV5-1 and J usage is TRBJ2-7, with D hard to call. Per the germline V gene, CDR1 is SGHRS and CDR2 is YFSETQ. The CDR3 sequence is 13 residues long. V lost 3 bases and J 3 bases, leaving 10 bases between the germline ends. The CDR3 nucleotides are TGCGCCAGCAGCTACGACATGGACTACGAGCAGTACTTC. It codes for CASSYDMDYEQYF.

The J gene is TRBJ1-2, the V gene TRBV5-4, with D perhaps TRBD1 (6 bases). V lost 3 bases and J 7 bases, leaving 16 bases between the germline ends. The germline V gene has CDR1 SGHNT and CDR2 YYREEE (reference sequence). This CDR3 has 14 residues. DNA of the CDR3: TGTGCCAGCAGCTCGCAGTTACCAGGGGTTGGCTACACCTTC. Protein product: CASSSQLPGVGYTF.

This clone has just a few counts. The gene calls are TRBV19 and TRBJ2-2; 8 bases map to TRBD2. V was clipped by 7 bases and J by 7 bases; unmatched bases: 5. The CDR3 extends over 13 amino acids. The germline CDR1 and CDR2 sequences are LNHDA and SQIVND (reference sequence). DNA of the CDR3: TGTGCCAGTACAGCGGGGGCGGGCGGGGAGCTGTTTTTT. This gives the protein CASTAGAGGELFF.

The V gene is TRBV5-1, the J gene TRBJ2-2; the D is unclear. The CDR3 is 14 residues long. Germline CDR1 reads SGHRS; CDR2 reads YFSETQ. The V end was cut by 0 bases, the J end by 2 bases, with 5 bases between. CDR3 region: CASSLGANTGELFF. The CDR3 nucleotides are TGCGCCAGCAGCTTGGGCGCAAACACCGGGGAGCTGTTTTTT.

V and J are TRBV6-2 or TRBV6-3 and TRBJ2-2; 9 bases match TRBD1. The CDR3 runs 15 residues. From germline, CDR1 is MNHEY and CDR2 SVGEGT. Losses at the gene ends were 5 bases for V and 0 bases for J; bases not matched to a gene: 1. The DNA for the CDR3 is TGTGCCAGCAGTCGACAGGGGGCGAACACCGGGGAGCTGTTTTTT. Translation gives CASSRQGANTGELFF.

The chain is built from TRBV4-1 and TRBJ2-5; 9 nucleotides align to TRBD2. Germline lookup yields CDR1 MGHRA and CDR2 YSYEKL. There are 16 residues in the CDR3. The V and J ends lost 1 base and 2 bases, in that order; junction bases with no gene match: 5. The CDR3 reads CASSQGLAAIQETQYF. As DNA, the CDR3 is TGCGCCAGCAGCCAAGGACTAGCGGCTATTCAAGAGACCCAGTACTTC.

This clone has just a few counts. The V gene is TRBV2, the J gene TRBJ2-2, with 7 nucleotides matching TRBD2. Germline assignment: CDR1 SNHLY and CDR2 FYNNEI. The junction had 5 bases not matched to a gene; V was cut back by 6 bases and J by 1 base. CDR3 length: 15 amino acids. The CDR3 DNA is TGTGCCAGCAGACTAGCGACCCTGAACACCGGGGAGCTGTTTTTT. The encoded protein is CASRLATLNTGELFF. Full variable domain (remainder filled in from reference TRBV2 and TRBJ2-2): EPEVTQTPSHQVTQMGQEVILRCVPISNHLYFYWYRQILGQKVEFLVSFYNNEISEKSEIFDDQFSVERPDGSNFTLKIRSTKLEDSAMYFCASRLATLNTGELFFGEGSRLTVL.

This rearrangement joins TRBV10-3 to TRBJ2-1; 9 positions agree with TRBD1. V was clipped by 6 bases and J by 2 bases; unmatched bases: 8. Germline CDR1 is ENHRY and CDR2 is SYGVKD. The CDR3 is 16 amino acids. As DNA, the CDR3 is TGTGCCATCAGGATGACGGGACAGGGCCCCTACAATGAGCAGTTCTTC. Amino acids: CAIRMTGQGPYNEQFF.

The rearrangement uses TRBV19 and TRBJ2-3; a possible D gene is TRBD2 (7 bases). CDR3 length equals 16 residues. Germline V gives CDR1 LNHDA, CDR2 SQIVND (reference sequence). V dropped 3 bases and J dropped 4 bases, with 17 bases sitting between them. CDR3 sequence (DNA): TGTGCCAGTAGTATTCGAGGGGAGGGGGGGGCAGATACGCAGTATTTT. Translation: CASSIRGEGGADTQYF.